Below, 6 T cell receptor beta chains from the same sample are listed, as sequenced in a study of blood T cell repertoires in COVID-19. Method: immunoSEQ multiplex PCR; TCRdb's copy keeps in-frame clones and lacks some. The table includes tens of thousands of clones, 65% to 90% detected once. Sequenced sample: peripheral blood. The receptors here all came from a man aged 25-45 years with COVID-19, enrolled during active disease.

This chain connects TRBV3-1 (or the pseudogene TRBV3-2) to TRBJ1-2; TRBD1 matches at 10 bases. The CDR3 consists of 13 residues. Per the germline V gene, CDR1 is LGHDT and CDR2 is YNNKEL (reference sequence). Trimming took 3 bases from V and 8 from J; bases not matched to a gene: 3. The CDR3 DNA reads as TGTGCCAGCAGCCAGGGACAGGGGATCGGCTACACCTTC. Amino acid sequence: CASSQGQGIGYTF.

The chain is built from TRBV4-3 and TRBJ2-1; TRBD2 matches 10 bases. Trimming took 2 bases from V and 6 from J; bases not matched to a gene: 13. CDR1 LGHNA and CDR2 YSLEER come from the germline V gene. The CDR3 runs 18 residues. The CDR3 loop reads CASSQHSGRPLLANEQFF. The CDR3 nucleotides read TGCGCCAGCAGCCAACATAGCGGGAGGCCTCTCTTGGCCAATGAGCAGTTCTTC.

The CDR3 reads CASSYDSLYGYTF. The CDR3 bases are TGTGCCAGCAGTTACGACAGCCTCTATGGCTACACCTTC. This chain uses TRBV12-3 or TRBV12-4 with TRBJ1-2, with D possibly TRBD1 on 5 matching bases. Trimming left V 4 bases short and J 4 bases short, with 10 bases between. The CDR3 extends over 13 amino acids.

V and J are TRBV2 and TRBJ1-5; a weak D match, TRBD1 (5 bases). CDR1 is SNHLY and CDR2 is FYNNEI in the germline V gene. This CDR3 is 16 amino acids long. V was clipped by 5 bases and J by 0 bases, with 14 bases between them. The chain's CDR3 is CASSLDGGVSNQPQHF. DNA of the CDR3: TGTGCCAGCAGTTTAGATGGGGGGGTTAGCAATCAGCCCCAGCATTTT.

The chain links TRBV10-3 to TRBJ2-7; D perhaps matches TRBD2 (8 bases). CDR3 length: 15 residues. V was pared by 6 bases and J by 2 bases, with 17 bases between. Germline V gene lookup returns CDR1 ENHRY and CDR2 SYGVKD. The DNA for the CDR3 is TGTGCCATCAGCGGGGGGGACAGCACGGCCTACGAGCAGTACTTC. As protein: CAISGGDSTAYEQYF.

The CDR3 nucleotides read TGTGCCAGCAGTACCGGACTAGCGGGAGGGCCAGAGCGGGAGACCCAGTACTTC. It encodes CASSTGLAGGPERETQYF. This chain uses TRBV25-1 with TRBJ2-5; 15 bases map to TRBD2. Germline lookup yields CDR1 MGHDK and CDR2 SYGVNS. This CDR3 has 18 residues. V was pared by 5 bases and J by 5 bases, with 12 bases of the junction left unmatched.